Listed below are T cell receptor beta chains from one sample, sequenced in a study of cytomegalovirus exposure and HLA in healthy donors. Only in-frame clones appear in the TCRdb table, and some are missing; sequencing was by immunoSEQ multiplex PCR. The sample records 200,000 to 250,000 clones, approximately 81% being singletons. Source material: PBMCs. Source of these receptors: a woman aged 55-70 years in good health and CMV-seropositive. Both conserved end residues are part of each CDR3. D genes are given only for firm matches. A clone size is listed for some rows: how often the clone was seen (once, few, many), or a class if it is expanded.

D gene,clone size,J gene,V gene,CDR3 DNA,CDR3 protein
.,.,TRBJ2-7,TRBV11-2,TGTGCCAGCAGCTTTTTGTCTTCCTACGAGCAGTACTTC,CASSFLSSYEQYF
TRBD1,.,TRBJ2-1,TRBV6-5,TGTGCCAGCAGCCGACAGGGGGTATCCTACAATGAGCAGTTCTTC,CASSRQGVSYNEQFF
.,.,TRBJ1-1,TRBV6-1,TGTGCCAGTACGGAGACAGTATTTACTGAAGCTTTCTTT,CASTETVFTEAFF
TRBD1,.,TRBJ1-2,TRBV6-1,TGTGCCAGCATTCCAGGGGGCCTCTATGGCTACACCTTC,CASIPGGLYGYTF
TRBD2,once,TRBJ2-3,TRBV5-6,TGTGCCAGCAGCTGGGGGGAGCGGGACACAGATACGCAGTATTTT,CASSWGERDTDTQYF
.,.,TRBJ2-5,TRBV9,TGTGCCAGCAGCGTAGGGAGGGTGGCGCGGGGTCAAGAGACCCAGTACTTC,CASSVGRVARGQETQYF
.,.,TRBJ2-7,TRBV7-9,TGTGCCAGCAGCCTACTCTACGAGCAGTACTTC,CASSLLYEQYF
.,.,TRBJ2-3,TRBV19,TGTGCCAGTAGTATGGACAGAATAACAGATACGCAGTATTTT,CASSMDRITDTQYF
.,few,TRBJ1-1,TRBV7-9,TGTGCCAGCAGCTCTGGACGGGAGAACACTGAAGCTTTCTTT,CASSSGRENTEAFF
TRBD2,.,TRBJ2-1,TRBV5-1,TGCGCCAGCAGCTTGGTAGCTAGCGGCTCCTACAATGAGCAGTTCTTC,CASSLVASGSYNEQFF
.,.,TRBJ2-3,TRBV7-9,TGTGCCAGCAGCGAAGCGCGGATGGGCACAGATACGCAGTATTTT,CASSEARMGTDTQYF
TRBD1,.,TRBJ2-7,TRBV5-5,TGTGCCAGCAGCCGACAGGGGAGCGTTTCCTACGAGCAGTACTTC,CASSRQGSVSYEQYF
.,.,TRBJ1-2,TRBV5-1,TGCGCCAGCAGCCTATCTGTACAGGACTATGGCTACACCTTC,CASSLSVQDYGYTF
.,few,TRBJ1-5,TRBV5-6,TGTGCCAGCAGCTTTTTCAGGGGCGCCCAGCCCCAGCATTTT,CASSFFRGAQPQHF
.,once,TRBJ2-5,TRBV29-1,TGCAGCGTTAAAAGGCGGGCTGGCGGGGAGCAGTACTTC,CSVKRRAGGEQYF
TRBD2,.,TRBJ2-5,TRBV28,TGTGCCAGCAGTTTAAGCGGGAGGGGGCAAGAGACCCAGTACTTC,CASSLSGRGQETQYF
.,.,TRBJ2-7,TRBV20-1,TGCAGTGCTAGTAAACAGAACGAGCAGTACTTC,CSASKQNEQYF
.,.,TRBJ1-2,TRBV6-4,TGTGCCAGCAGTGACGGGCCATTCTATGGCTACACCTTC,CASSDGPFYGYTF
TRBD2,.,TRBJ2-7,TRBV7-2,TGTGCCAGCAGCTTGGGACTAGCGGGAATATACGAGCAGTACTTC,CASSLGLAGIYEQYF
TRBD2,.,TRBJ2-3,TRBV7-9,TGTGCCAGCAGCTCGGGACTAGCGGGTACCACAGATACGCAGTATTTT,CASSSGLAGTTDTQYF
.,few,TRBJ1-1,TRBV28,TGTGCCACTACAGAGAACACTGAAGCTTTCTTT,CATTENTEAFF
.,.,TRBJ1-2,TRBV19,TGTGCCAGTAGTATACCGGGGAACTATGGCTACACCTTC,CASSIPGNYGYTF
TRBD1,.,TRBJ2-2,TRBV11-3,TGTGCCAGCAGCTTCAGGACAGGGGGTGGTAACACCGGGGAGCTGTTTTTT,CASSFRTGGGNTGELFF
.,.,TRBJ2-7,TRBV7-2,TGTGCCAGCAGCTTAGCGGGAGAGGTGTACGAGCAGTACTTC,CASSLAGEVYEQYF
.,.,TRBJ2-7,TRBV11-2,TGTGCCAGCAGCTTATCCGACAGCTACGAGCAGTACTTC,CASSLSDSYEQYF
TRBD2,.,TRBJ2-7,TRBV11-2,TGTGCCAGCAGACGACTAGCCTCGGAGCAGTACTTC,CASRRLASEQYF
.,few,TRBJ2-2,TRBV28,TGTGCCAGCAGGACGGGACAGAACACCGGGGAGCTGTTTTTT,CASRTGQNTGELFF
.,.,TRBJ2-1,TRBV27,TGTGCCACCAAATCACAGGGTGTGGGCAATGAGCAGTTCTTC,CATKSQGVGNEQFF
TRBD1,.,TRBJ1-2,TRBV7-9,TGTGCCAGCATCGCCCTAGGGGGCTTGAGTCTTTATGGCTACACCTTC,CASIALGGLSLYGYTF
.,.,TRBJ2-3,TRBV6-1,TGTGCCATCAGATGGAACGAGGACACGAATACGCAGTATTTT,CAIRWNEDTNTQYF
TRBD1,.,TRBJ2-3,TRBV5-1,TGCGCCAGCAGGGAGACAGGGGGCACAGATACGCAGTATTTT,CASRETGGTDTQYF
TRBD1,.,TRBJ2-2,TRBV5-4,TGTGCCAGCAGCTCATGGACAGGGGCGAACACCGGGGAGCTGTTTTTT,CASSSWTGANTGELFF
.,.,TRBJ1-2,TRBV4-2,TGTGCCAGCAGCCAGGCGGACACTCCTGGGAGGGAGGGCTACACCTTC,CASSQADTPGREGYTF
TRBD2,.,TRBJ2-1,TRBV4-2,TGTGCCAGCAGCCAAGCCGGACTAGCGGGAGTGGGTGAGCAGTTCTTC,CASSQAGLAGVGEQFF
.,.,TRBJ2-5,TRBV10-1,TGCGCCAGCAGTTTACGGACTGGTGAGACCCAGTACTTC,CASSLRTGETQYF
.,.,TRBJ2-2,TRBV2,TGTGCCAGCAGTGAAGACTCCCTGCGGGGCGGGGAGCTGTTTTTT,CASSEDSLRGGELFF
.,few,TRBJ2-5,TRBV20-1,TGCAGTGCTATACAAGAGACCCAGTACTTC,CSAIQETQYF
TRBD2,.,TRBJ2-1,TRBV7-3,TGTGCCAGCAGCCGCAGTCTAGCGGGAGGGCCCGGTGAGCAGTTCTTC,CASSRSLAGGPGEQFF
TRBD1,.,TRBJ1-1,TRBV5-1,TGCGCCAGCAGCTTGGCACAGGGGAGCTTCACTGAAGCTTTCTTT,CASSLAQGSFTEAFF
.,.,TRBJ2-7,TRBV19,TGTGCCAGTAGTATCCAGGGCTCCTACGAGCAGTACTTC,CASSIQGSYEQYF
.,.,TRBJ1-5,TRBV19,TGTGCCAGCTCAATGGGAGGGGAGCAGCCCCAGCATTTT,CASSMGGEQPQHF
.,.,TRBJ2-7,TRBV6-6,TGTGCCAGCAGCAACAGTATGTCTATGAACGAGCAGTACTTC,CASSNSMSMNEQYF
.,.,TRBJ2-3,TRBV6-1,TGTGCCAGCAGTGTAAGGGGCGGCACTAGCACAGATACGCAGTATTTT,CASSVRGGTSTDTQYF
.,.,TRBJ1-3,TRBV11-2,TGTGCCAGCAGCCTGGACAGCATCTCTGGAAACACCATATATTTT,CASSLDSISGNTIYF
.,.,TRBJ2-2,TRBV19,TGTGCCAGTAGTATAGGGTCTCTAGCGGGGGAGCTGTTTTTT,CASSIGSLAGELFF
.,.,TRBJ1-3,TRBV5-1,TGCGCCAGCAGCCCAATCACAGGAGCTGGAAACACCATATATTTT,CASSPITGAGNTIYF
TRBD2,.,TRBJ2-3,TRBV28,TGTGCCAGCAGTTTTGCGGGAGGAACGCAGTATTTT,CASSFAGGTQYF
TRBD2,.,TRBJ2-1,TRBV19,TGTGCCAGTAGTAAATGGGGCAGCGGGAATCCGAGGGAGCAGTTCTTC,CASSKWGSGNPREQFF
TRBD2,.,TRBJ2-2,TRBV25-1,TGTGCCAGCAGCCAGCCCAGCGGGACTATTAGCGGGGAGCTGTTTTTT,CASSQPSGTISGELFF
.,.,TRBJ2-7,TRBV7-2,TGTGCCAGCAGCCCCAAGGCGGGGAGGAAGCAGTACTTC,CASSPKAGRKQYF
TRBD1,.,TRBJ2-3,TRBV6-5,TGTGCCAGCAGTTACTTGGGACAGGGGGAAGATACGCAGTATTTT,CASSYLGQGEDTQYF
.,.,TRBJ2-1,TRBV5-1,TGCGCCAGCAGCCCCGGGACTTCCACCTACAATGAGCAGTTCTTC,CASSPGTSTYNEQFF
.,.,TRBJ2-3,TRBV29-1,TGCAGCGTTGGAGAGGGCCATGCTCGCACAGATACGCAGTATTTT,CSVGEGHARTDTQYF
TRBD1,.,TRBJ1-4,TRBV10-1,TGCGCCAGCAGTGAATCGGGACAGGGTGAAAAACTGTTTTTT,CASSESGQGEKLFF
.,.,TRBJ2-7,TRBV6-1,TGTGCCAGTGCGCGGGACGGCCCCTACGAGCAGTACTTC,CASARDGPYEQYF